The TCR beta chain under discussion was sequenced for a study of T cells in narcolepsy. Produced via immunoSEQ multiplex PCR; TCRdb's table is partial and in-frame only. The data show around 31,000 clones, 82% seen once. About this clone itself: This CDR3 is also generated by other DNA sequences in the sample.

There are 12 residues in the CDR3. Trimming shortened V by 2 bases and J by 8 bases, and 9 bases separated the two germline ends. Germline loops: CDR1 SGHAT, CDR2 FQNNGV. The sequenced sample consisted of CD45RA- memory CD4+ T cells from PBMCs. The TCR was taken from a human donor with narcolepsy. The chain joins TRBV11-2 to TRBJ1-2; D possibly corresponds to TRBD1 (6 bases). In nucleotides, the CDR3 is TGTGCCAGCAGCTTATCGGGGGGCGGCTACACCTTC. It encodes CASSLSGGGYTF. The full variable domain, its missing parts supplied by reference TRBV11-2 and TRBJ1-2, is EAGVAQSPRYKIIEKRQSVAFWCNPISGHATLYWYQQILGQGPKLLIQFQNNGVVDDSQLPKDRFSAERLKGVDSTLKIQPAKLEDSAVYLCASSLSGGGYTFGSGTRLTVV.